The rows below give T cell receptor beta chains drawn from one sample of a study of CD8 T cells in ankylosing spondylitis. TCRdb redid the calling of the 5' RACE reads with MiXCR, one entry per CDR3 protein. The table includes about 260,000 distinct CDR3 sequences, roughly a quarter detected once. What was sequenced was blood, either unsorted or a sorted T cell fraction (not recorded which). The receptors here all came from a male donor with ankylosing spondylitis or in good health (not recorded which). CDR3s include the opening cysteine and the closing phenylalanine or tryptophan. A D gene is named only where the DNA matches it firmly. Expanded clones are given a class, and other clones once, few, many or no size at all.

clone_size	v_call	d_call	j_call	cdr3_aa	cdr3_nt
.	TRBV7-8	.	TRBJ2-5	CASSLQDATQYF	TGTGCCAGCAGCTTGCAGGACGCCACCCAGTACTTC
many	TRBV29-1	.	TRBJ2-3	CSGRTGTDTQYF	TGCAGCGGTCGGACAGGCACAGATACGCAGTATTTT
many	TRBV6-5	.	TRBJ2-1	CASSSRGPSSYNEQFF	TGTGCCAGCAGTTCGCGGGGACCGAGCTCCTACAATGAGCAGTTCTTC
once	TRBV12-3/TRBV12-4	.	TRBJ2-3	CASSPGTLHTDTQYF	TGTGCCAGCAGTCCGGGGACCCTGCACACAGATACGCAGTATTTT
.	TRBV20-1	TRBD2	TRBJ2-7	CSGGSGGSGEQYF	TGCAGTGGGGGCAGCGGGGGGTCGGGTGAGCAGTACTTC
many	TRBV2	TRBD1	TRBJ1-1	CASGTRDRGPVAEAFF	TGTGCCAGCGGAACCCGGGACAGGGGGCCTGTGGCTGAAGCTTTCTTT
.	TRBV20-1	.	TRBJ1-5	CSASEGGYQPQHF	TGCAGTGCTAGCGAAGGAGGTTATCAGCCCCAGCATTTT
.	TRBV20-1	.	TRBJ2-1	CSARPGGHGEQFF	TGCAGTGCTAGGCCCGGGGGGCACGGTGAGCAGTTCTTC
many	TRBV20-1	TRBD1	TRBJ1-4	CSAADRGEKLFF	TGCAGTGCCGCGGACAGGGGTGAAAAACTGTTTTTT
few	TRBV5-6	.	TRBJ2-7	CASRLGRSYEQYF	TGTGCCAGCAGACTTGGCCGTTCCTACGAGCAGTACTTC
.	TRBV6-5	.	TRBJ1-1	CASSYSKVANTEAFF	TGTGCCAGCAGTTACTCGAAGGTGGCGAACACTGAAGCTTTCTTT
few	TRBV6-1	TRBD2	TRBJ2-3	CASIKAGGIDTQYF	TGTGCCAGCATCAAAGCGGGGGGTATAGATACGCAGTATTTT
once	TRBV20-1	.	TRBJ2-2	CSARDAGRSNTGELFF	TGCAGTGCTAGAGACGCGGGACGGTCGAACACCGGGGAGCTGTTTTTT
few	TRBV21-1	.	TRBJ2-7	CASSLTDADLSYEQYF	TGTGCCAGCAGCCTCACCGACGCCGACCTTTCCTACGAGCAGTACTTC
few	TRBV29-1	TRBD2	TRBJ2-5	CSVAFRLAQETQYF	TGCAGCGTTGCGTTTCGACTAGCGCAAGAGACCCAGTACTTC
many	TRBV3-1	.	TRBJ2-7	CASSQSSGVHEQYF	TGTGCCAGCAGCCAAAGCTCCGGAGTCCACGAGCAGTACTTC
many	TRBV12-3/TRBV12-4	.	TRBJ2-1	CASSFPRYEYNEQFF	TGTGCCAGCAGTTTCCCGAGGTACGAGTACAATGAGCAGTTCTTC
.	TRBV7-6	.	TRBJ2-1	CASSPDGVSNEQFF	TGTGCCAGCAGCCCTGATGGGGTCAGTAATGAGCAGTTCTTC
.	TRBV7-2	TRBD2	TRBJ2-1	CASSLEAASGDNEQFF	TGTGCCAGCAGCTTAGAAGCGGCTAGCGGGGACAATGAGCAGTTCTTC
.	TRBV10-3	.	TRBJ2-5	CAISESGTGPETQYF	TGTGCCATCAGTGAGTCGGGGACGGGGCCGGAGACCCAGTACTTC
few	TRBV15	TRBD2	TRBJ2-2	CATSRGGLTANTGELFF	TGTGCCACCAGCAGAGGGGGACTAACCGCGAACACCGGGGAGCTGTTTTTT
few	TRBV20-1	.	TRBJ2-5	CSAPKRLGRLGETQYF	TGCAGTGCCCCTAAGAGACTGGGACGGCTGGGAGAGACCCAGTACTTC
many	TRBV12-3/TRBV12-4	.	TRBJ2-3	CASRVRRADTQYF	TGTGCCAGCAGAGTCCGGAGGGCAGATACGCAGTATTTT
few	TRBV5-5	.	TRBJ2-7	CASSRTQTYEQYF	TGTGCCAGCAGCCGGACCCAAACCTACGAGCAGTACTTC
.	TRBV10-3	TRBD2	TRBJ2-3	CAIDPKGTSGADTQYF	TGTGCCATAGATCCAAAGGGGACTAGCGGGGCAGATACGCAGTATTTT
.	TRBV20-1	TRBD2	TRBJ2-1	CSARAHSGGYNEQFF	TGCAGTGCTAGAGCCCACAGCGGGGGCTACAATGAGCAGTTCTTC
.	TRBV29-1	TRBD1	TRBJ1-1	CSVAGGGTEAFF	TGCAGCGTCGCAGGGGGCGGCACTGAAGCTTTCTTT
few	TRBV18	TRBD1	TRBJ2-4	CASSPTGEPHKNIQYF	TGTGCCAGCTCACCAACAGGGGAGCCCCATAAAAACATTCAGTACTTC
many	TRBV29-1	.	TRBJ2-2	CSAWTETNTGELFF	TGCAGCGCCTGGACAGAGACGAACACCGGGGAGCTGTTTTTT
.	TRBV7-3	.	TRBJ2-1	CASSLYATEGQEQFF	TGTGCCAGCAGCTTATACGCCACCGAGGGGCAGGAGCAGTTCTTC